This T cell receptor (beta chain) was sequenced for a study of cytomegalovirus exposure and HLA in healthy donors. General study findings and limits: In a later analysis, TCR beta V- and J-gene trimming was associated with a missense DCLRE1C variant. Association of roughly 17,000 TCR beta sequences with HLA alleles was found at 0.05 false discovery rate in a later analysis. About 87% or about 30% of the time was how often most TCR beta V segments were productive, according to an earlier analysis.

This CDR3 region has 14 residues. Looked up from germline, CDR1 is LNHDA and CDR2 is SQIVND (reference sequence). The V end lost 0 bases, the J end lost 3 bases, and 8 bases lay between the germline ends. PCR amplification relied on 60 Vbeta primers (plus 13 Jbeta primers). TCRdb's copy holds only in-frame clones and misses some; the assay was immunoSEQ multiplex PCR. There are about 140,000 clones in the sample; around 82% occur only once, and more than 2.5% lies in the top ten. On this clone: Its target is not known.

The TCR was taken from a man between 18 and 29 years old in good health and CMV-seropositive. The chain recombines TRBV19 with TRBJ1-1; weak D call: TRBD1 (5 bases). Sequenced material: PBMCs. The CDR3 DNA reads as TGTGCCAGTAGTATAGAGGGGCGGTACACTGAAGCTTTCTTT. Amino acids: CASSIEGRYTEAFF.